The rows below give T cell receptor beta chains drawn from one sample of a study of blood T cell repertoires in COVID-19. TCRdb's copy holds only in-frame clones and misses some; the assay was immunoSEQ multiplex PCR. Among approximately 25,000 clones listed, 75% to 90% were seen once. Sequenced: peripheral blood. These receptors were obtained from a woman in her 70s with COVID-19, enrolled during active disease. Each CDR3 is given with its conserved first and last residue. D genes are given only for firm matches. Rows give clone size only sometimes, using once, few, many, or a class for an expanded clone.

size: NA
D: TRBD1
V: TRBV5-1
J: TRBJ1-2
DNA: TGCGCCAGCAGCACCGGGGACAGCAGGAACTATGGCTACACCTTC
CDR3: CASSTGDSRNYGYTF

size: few
D: NA
V: TRBV11-2
J: TRBJ1-3
DNA: TGTGCCAGCAGTTCGAGCTCTGGAAACACCATATATTTT
CDR3: CASSSSSGNTIYF

size: NA
D: TRBD1
V: TRBV6-5
J: TRBJ1-2
DNA: TGTGCCAGCAGGGACACAGGGGGATATGGCTACACCTTC
CDR3: CASRDTGGYGYTF

size: NA
D: NA
V: TRBV2
J: TRBJ1-5
DNA: TGTGCCAGCAGTGAACAGGGGCTGCCGAATCAGCCCCAGCATTTT
CDR3: CASSEQGLPNQPQHF

size: NA
D: TRBD2
V: TRBV27
J: TRBJ2-3
DNA: TGTGCCAGCTCCCGACTAGCGGACACAGATACGCAGTATTTT
CDR3: CASSRLADTDTQYF

size: NA
D: NA
V: TRBV12-3/TRBV12-4
J: TRBJ1-5
DNA: TGTGCCAGCAGCCTCGGACAGAATCAGCCCCAGCATTTT
CDR3: CASSLGQNQPQHF

size: NA
D: NA
V: TRBV9
J: TRBJ1-2
DNA: TGTGCCAGCAGCATGAGAACAGGTTTGGATGGCTACACCTTC
CDR3: CASSMRTGLDGYTF

size: few
D: NA
V: TRBV7-9
J: TRBJ1-5
DNA: TGTGCCAGCAGCTTAGGAGCGGGAGGCAATCAGCCCCAGCATTTT
CDR3: CASSLGAGGNQPQHF

size: NA
D: NA
V: TRBV21-1
J: TRBJ2-5
DNA: TGTGCCAGCAGCAAACGAATAGACTGGGGACAGGGGAAAGAGACCCAGTACTTC
CDR3: CASSKRIDWGQGKETQYF

size: NA
D: TRBD1
V: TRBV24-1
J: TRBJ1-5
DNA: TGTGCCACCAGTGACGCAGGACAGGGGTATCAGCCCCAGCATTTT
CDR3: CATSDAGQGYQPQHF